The source of this T cell receptor beta chain is a study of follicular helper T cells after annual influenza vaccination. About the research overall: For some subjects, blood spans the 2013-2014, 2014-2015 and 2015-2016 annual vaccinations. Overall study findings and caveats: Plasmablast frequency change correlated with clonality change in ICOS+CD38+ cTfh.

The sample's time point: 2013-2014 season, 7 days after vaccination. Before and after seasonal inactivated influenza vaccination, adults gave blood for sorting CD4 subsets for sequencing. As concerns this clone: What it recognizes is unknown.

Sequencing of TCRB used Survey level resolution. The protocol was immunoSEQ multiplex PCR, while the TCRdb copy is restricted to in-frame clones and leaves out a portion. The sample holds approximately 5,000 clones, roughly 87% seen once. Per germline, CDR1 SGHTA and CDR2 FQGNSA. After removal of 3 bases from V and 14 bases from J, the junction contained 7 bases not matched to a gene. There are 13 residues in the CDR3. Source: CXCR5+ CD38- circulating T follicular helper cells from blood, taken 7 days after influenza vaccination. Stated subset: circulating Tfh, non-naive CD4+CXCR5+PD-1+ (ICOS+CD38+ or ICOS-CD38-). This sequence joins TRBV7-2 and TRBJ2-1; 10 nucleotides match TRBD1. This sequence was found in an adult who received the influenza vaccine. CDR3 sequence (DNA): TGTGCCAGCAGCTTTTCACCGGACAGGGGGAAGTTCTTC. This encodes CASSFSPDRGKFF. Filled out from reference TRBV7-2 and TRBJ2-1, the complete variable domain reads GAGVSQSPSNKVTEKGKDVELRCDPISGHTALYWYRQSLGQGLEFLIYFQGNSAPDKSGLPSDRFSAERTGGSVSTLTIQRTQQEDSAVYLCASSFSPDRGKFFGPGTRLTVL.